The 27 T cell receptor beta chains given below trace back to one sample, sequenced in a study of blood T cell repertoires in COVID-19. Generated by immunoSEQ multiplex PCR, the TCRdb table keeps only in-frame clones and is missing some. The sample shows about 670,000 clones, about 87% of them seen only once. The sample consisted of peripheral blood. These receptors were obtained from a woman under 30 with acute or convalescent COVID-19.

The J gene is TRBJ1-5, the V gene TRBV4-1; unclear D gene. V was shortened by 0 bases and J by 0 bases, with 6 bases between the two germline ends. The germline V gene has CDR1 MGHRA and CDR2 YSYEKL. The CDR3 is made up of 15 amino acids. The CDR3 region is CASSQDSNSNQPQHF. The CDR3 DNA sequence: TGCGCCAGCAGCCAAGATTCAAATAGCAATCAGCCCCAGCATTTT.

In its sample, this clone was seen once. The rearrangement uses TRBV29-1 and TRBJ1-1; D is undetermined. The germline V and J ends were trimmed by 3 bases and 5 bases, with 13 bases remaining between them. The germline V gene encodes CDR1 SQVTM and CDR2 ANQGSEA. The CDR3 consists of 13 residues. The DNA of the CDR3 is TGCAGCGTTGAGGAGGCGTCGAGTACTGAAGCTTTCTTT. The encoded protein is CSVEEASSTEAFF.

The V gene is TRBV6-5, the J gene TRBJ1-1; TRBD1 agrees at 8 bases. V lost 5 bases and J lost 1; bases outside the gene matches: 6. CDR3 size: 15 residues. From germline, CDR1 is MNHEY and CDR2 SVGAGI. Written as DNA, the CDR3 is TGTGCCAGCAGTCCCGGAGGGACAGGGAACACTGAAGCTTTCTTT. This sequence encodes CASSPGGTGNTEAFF.

This chain joins TRBV3-1 (or the pseudogene TRBV3-2) and TRBJ1-3, with TRBD1 matching over 9 bases. The V segment lost 4 bases and the J segment 0 bases; nucleotides outside the gene matches: 4. The CDR3 is made up of 16 amino acids. The germline V gene has CDR1 LGHDT and CDR2 YNNKEL (reference sequence). The CDR3 is CASSPWDRVSGNTIYF. In DNA, the CDR3 is TGTGCCAGCAGCCCTTGGGACAGGGTCTCTGGAAACACCATATATTTT.

This chain connects TRBV5-1 to TRBJ2-2; no clear D gene. The CDR3 runs to 15 residues. The V end lost 0 bases, the J end lost 0 bases, and 6 bases lay between the germline ends. Germline V gene data show CDR1 as SGHRS and CDR2 as YFSETQ. CDR3 amino acids: CASSLGRANTGELFF. Here the CDR3 DNA reads TGCGCCAGCAGCTTGGGCCGGGCGAACACCGGGGAGCTGTTTTTT.

The rearrangement joins TRBV5-1 to TRBJ2-2; a possible D gene is TRBD1 (6 bases). V was pared by 0 bases and J by 6 bases, with 9 bases between. The CDR3 length is 14 residues. Looked up from germline, CDR1 is SGHRS and CDR2 is YFSETQ. CDR3 nucleotides: TGCGCCAGCAGCTTGGGGGGGCCCCCCGGGGAGCTGTTTTTT. This sequence encodes CASSLGGPPGELFF.

This clone was observed once. DNA of the CDR3: TGTGCCAGCAGCCCAGGGGTCCGGAACACTGAAGCTTTCTTT. Its translation is CASSPGVRNTEAFF. V is TRBV3-1 (or the pseudogene TRBV3-2) and J is TRBJ1-1; D possibly corresponds to TRBD1 (6 bases). V lost 4 bases and J 1 base, leaving 10 bases between the germline ends. This CDR3 has 14 residues. Germline CDR1 is LGHDT and CDR2 is YNNKEL (reference sequence).

This rearrangement joins TRBV4-1 to TRBJ1-2; D might be TRBD1 (5 bases). Deletions cut 0 bases from V and 0 bases from J, with 8 bases between. The V gene's germline CDR1 is MGHRA and CDR2 YSYEKL. CDR3 length: 15 amino acids. The CDR3 nucleotides are TGCGCCAGCAGCCAAGAAGCGACAGCTAACTATGGCTACACCTTC. Protein sequence: CASSQEATANYGYTF.

The V call is TRBV12-5, the J call TRBJ2-3; 8 bases line up with TRBD2. This CDR3 comprises 15 residues. Per the germline V gene, CDR1 is LGHNT and CDR2 is FRNRAP. V shed 5 bases, J shed 3 bases, and the junction held 7 bases outside the gene matches. The CDR3, as DNA: TGTGCTAGTGGTCTTCCGGGACTAGGAACAGATACGCAGTATTTT. Encoded protein: CASGLPGLGTDTQYF.

The V call is TRBV10-3, the J call TRBJ1-2; D unclear. The CDR3 spans 15 residues. The germline V and J ends were trimmed by 0 bases and 4 bases, with 12 bases remaining between them. Germline V gene sequence: CDR1 ENHRY, CDR2 SYGVKD. The CDR3 loop reads CAISESLSYSYGYTF. The CDR3 DNA reads TGTGCCATCAGTGAGTCGTTGAGTTATAGCTATGGCTACACCTTC.

The rearrangement links TRBV6-5 to TRBJ1-2; 7 positions match TRBD1. Losses at the gene ends were 6 bases for V and 4 bases for J; bases not matched to a gene: 8. The CDR3 covers 14 residues. The germline V gene encodes CDR1 MNHEY and CDR2 SVGAGI. CDR3 in amino acids: CASRYGQASYGYTF. The DNA for the CDR3 is TGTGCCAGCAGGTACGGACAGGCCAGCTATGGCTACACCTTC.

In regard to this clone: At one end the junction does not follow the germline gene, possibly because of a read error. This rearrangement joins TRBV24-1 to TRBJ2-7; 7 nucleotides match TRBD1. Germline V gene data show CDR1 as KGHDR and CDR2 as SFDVKD. This CDR3 is 12 amino acids long. The CDR3 region is CATSESDRDLHF. The CDR3 DNA reads TGTGCCACCAGTGAGTCCGACAGGGACCTACACTTC.

This chain links TRBV19 with TRBJ1-6; 11 nucleotides agree with TRBD1. After removal of 6 bases from V and 7 bases from J, the junction contained 8 bases not matched to a gene. The CDR3 totals 16 residues. Germline assignment: CDR1 LNHDA and CDR2 SQIVND (reference sequence). CDR3 nucleotide sequence: TGTGCCAGTAGAAATTGGGGACAGGGGGAAAATTCACCCCTCCACTTT. Translated, it gives CASRNWGQGENSPLHF. Together with reference TRBV19 and TRBJ1-6, the CDR3 gives the full variable domain: DGGITQSPKYLFRKEGQNVTLSCEQNLNHDAMYWYRQDPGQGLRLIYYSQIVNDFQKGDIAEGYSVSREKKESFPLTVTSAQKNPTAFYLCASRNWGQGENSPLHFGNGTRLTVT.

As for this clone: Mismatch with germline at one junction end may stem from a read error. The V call is TRBV5-1, the J call TRBJ1-2, with 8 bases aligning to TRBD1. Germline V gene lookup returns CDR1 SGHRS and CDR2 YFSETQ. The CDR3 has 15 amino acids. CDR3 nucleotides: TGCGCCAGCAGCCAAACCTCGGACAGGGCGGTTGGCTGCACCTTC. Its protein product is CASSQTSDRAVGCTF.

The V call is TRBV9, the J call TRBJ1-2; D is unresolved. The germline V and J ends were trimmed by 0 bases and 8 bases, with 8 bases remaining between them. CDR1 SGDLS and CDR2 YYNGEE come from the germline V gene. The CDR3 is 12 residues long. In DNA, the CDR3 is TGTGCCAGCAGCGTAGGTGTTAGAGGCTACACCTTC. Protein product: CASSVGVRGYTF.

The rearrangement links TRBV23-1 to TRBJ1-5, with 12 bases aligning to TRBD1. TRBV23-1 is labeled an ORF, and its function is uncertain. V lost 5 bases and J lost 8; bases outside the gene matches: 13. The CDR3 spans 17 residues. CDR3: CASSIPGQGASSKPQHF. For the CDR3, the DNA is TGCGCCAGCAGTATCCCGGGACAGGGGGCGAGTAGTAAGCCCCAGCATTTT.

The chain uses TRBV19 and TRBJ2-2, with D perhaps TRBD1 (5 bases). Per the germline V gene, CDR1 is LNHDA and CDR2 is SQIVND (reference sequence). CDR3 length: 16 amino acids. Between the trimmed V and J ends, which lost 3 bases and 7 bases, there was a span of 18 bases. CDR3 loop: CASSIPPRVRVGELFF. The CDR3 nucleotides are TGTGCCAGTAGTATTCCCCCCAGGGTACGGGTCGGGGAGCTGTTTTTT.

In its sample, this clone was seen once. The chain carries TRBV30 and TRBJ1-5; D gene unclear. This CDR3 contains 13 residues. Germline CDR1 GTSNPN, CDR2 SVGIG (reference sequence). V dropped 5 bases and J dropped 7 bases, with 15 bases sitting between them. Here the CDR3 reads CAWGRDGRQPQHF. The CDR3 DNA reads as TGTGCCTGGGGTAGAGATGGGCGACAGCCCCAGCATTTT.

This chain uses TRBV5-4 with TRBJ2-3; 10 nucleotides line up with TRBD2. Germline values: CDR1 SGHNT, CDR2 YYREEE (reference sequence). J was trimmed by 5 bases and V by 0 bases; bases with no gene match: 9. This CDR3 is 17 amino acids long. The CDR3 nucleotides are TGTGCCAGCAGCTTGGATCCTAGCGGGGGTCGAGGAGATACGCAGTATTTT. Residues: CASSLDPSGGRGDTQYF.

This clone was seen more than once but under ten times. The chain carries TRBV4-3 and TRBJ2-1, with D possibly matching TRBD2 (6 bases). Germline assignment: CDR1 LGHNA and CDR2 YSLEER. The CDR3 length is 16 residues. Trimming pared 0 bases from V and 2 bases from J, leaving 11 bases between. The DNA for the CDR3 is TGCGCCAGCAGCCAAGACGGTGGGGGGACCTACAATGAGCAGTTCTTC. Translation gives CASSQDGGGTYNEQFF.

The J gene is TRBJ1-3, the V gene TRBV21-1; no DNA check was done on the table's D call, TRBD1. TRBV21-1 is a listed pseudogene. This CDR3 has 14 residues. CDR3 protein: CASSTIGGENTIYF. CDR3 coding DNA: TGTGCCAGCAGCACAATAGGGGGAGAAAACACCATATATTTT.

The chain joins TRBV5-6 to TRBJ2-4; 11 bases are shared with TRBD1. The V segment lost 2 bases and the J segment 6 bases; nucleotides outside the gene matches: 4. This CDR3 spans 15 amino acids. Germline values: CDR1 SGHDT, CDR2 YYEEEE. CDR3 loop: CASSLGQGAGNIQYF. CDR3 bases: TGTGCCAGCAGCTTAGGACAGGGGGCGGGAAACATTCAGTACTTC.

This clone has more than one count but fewer than ten. The chain recombines TRBV14 with TRBJ1-4, with 8 positions matching TRBD1. The CDR3 has 15 amino acids. V gave up 4 bases and J gave up 5 bases; unmatched junction bases: 6. CDR1 is SGHDN and CDR2 is FVKESK in the germline V gene. The CDR3 DNA is TGTGCCAGCAGCCTACAGGGGGGAACGAATGAAAAACTGTTTTTT. Protein: CASSLQGGTNEKLFF.

The rearrangement links TRBV5-5 to TRBJ1-3; 7 bases agree with TRBD1. Germline loops: CDR1 SGHKS, CDR2 YYEKEE (reference sequence). The CDR3 length is 14 residues. The ends lost 4 bases at V and 0 bases at J; junction bases unmatched: 1. CDR3 sequence reads: CASSPGGSGNTIYF. The DNA of the CDR3 is TGTGCCAGCAGCCCAGGGGGCTCTGGAAACACCATATATTTT.

The V and J genes are TRBV24-1 and TRBJ2-7; TRBD1 agrees at 11 bases. CDR3 length equals 15 residues. The V and J ends lost 2 bases and 6 bases, in that order; junction bases with no gene match: 5. Looked up from germline, CDR1 is KGHDR and CDR2 is SFDVKD. The CDR3 region has the DNA TGTGCCACCAGTGATTCACGGACAGGGGGCGGCGAGCAGTACTTC. Amino acid sequence: CATSDSRTGGGEQYF.

V usage is TRBV11-3 and J usage is TRBJ2-2; D call uncertain. Per the germline V gene, CDR1 is SGHNT and CDR2 is YENEEA. The CDR3 loop spans 13 amino acids. Trimming cost V 3 bases and J 6 bases, with 8 bases left between them. This CDR3 is CASSFQFPGELFF. Here the CDR3 DNA reads TGTGCCAGCAGCTTCCAGTTCCCCGGGGAGCTGTTTTTT.

This rearrangement joins TRBV5-1 to TRBJ1-2, with a weak D call TRBD1 (6 bases). CDR1 SGHRS and CDR2 YFSETQ come from the germline V gene. The CDR3 totals 19 residues. Trimming pared 0 bases from V and 3 bases from J, leaving 24 bases between. CDR3: CASSLAHGTRYGGDYGYTF. The CDR3 nucleotides are TGCGCCAGCAGCTTGGCCCACGGGACACGTTACGGTGGGGACTATGGCTACACCTTC.